This T cell receptor beta chain was identified in a study of PD-L1 blockade in urothelial cancer. The wider study: Individuals in the cohort had been given 0 to 3 earlier chemotherapy regimens.

The sample's time point: pretreatment peripheral blood. Disease in patients was locally advanced or metastatic urothelial carcinoma. Assay used: immunoSEQ multiplex PCR; TCRdb lists only in-frame clones, some missing. The table has tens of thousands of clones, 89% seen once. CDR3 length: 14 residues. Trimming cost V 3 bases and J 2 bases, with 10 bases left between them. Germline CDR1 and CDR2: MDHEN and SYDVKM. The specimen was PBMCs, collected around atezolizumab (anti-PD-L1) treatment. The TCR comes from an elderly woman with urothelial cancer. V is TRBV28 and J is TRBJ2-5; D is ambiguous. DNA of the CDR3: TGTGCCAGCAGTTTGGGCCTACGGCAAGAGACCCAGTACTTC. It codes for CASSLGLRQETQYF.